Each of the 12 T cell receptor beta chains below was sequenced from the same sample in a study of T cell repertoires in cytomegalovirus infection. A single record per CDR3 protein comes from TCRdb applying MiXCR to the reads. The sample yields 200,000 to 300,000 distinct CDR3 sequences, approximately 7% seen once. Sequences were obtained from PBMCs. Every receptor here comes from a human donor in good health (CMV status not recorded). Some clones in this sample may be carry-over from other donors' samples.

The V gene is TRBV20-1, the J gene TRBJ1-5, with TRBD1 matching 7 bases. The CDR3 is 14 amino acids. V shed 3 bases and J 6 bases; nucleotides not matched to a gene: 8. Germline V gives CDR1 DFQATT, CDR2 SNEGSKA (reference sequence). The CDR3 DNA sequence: TGCAGTGCTAGGGTGGGCAGGGGGACTCAGCCCCAGCATTTT. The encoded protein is CSARVGRGTQPQHF.

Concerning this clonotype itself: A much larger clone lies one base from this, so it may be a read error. CDR3 DNA: TGTGCCAGCAGCTATACCCAGGGGCGTTGCACCGGGGAGCTGTTTTTT. Translation gives CASSYTQGRCTGELFF. This sequence joins TRBV6-6 and TRBJ2-2; the D gene is possibly TRBD1 (6 bases). Germline V CDR1 and CDR2: MNHNY, SVGAGI (reference sequence). Trimming took off 6 bases at V and 4 bases at J, with 18 bases between the two ends. The CDR3 is 16 residues long.

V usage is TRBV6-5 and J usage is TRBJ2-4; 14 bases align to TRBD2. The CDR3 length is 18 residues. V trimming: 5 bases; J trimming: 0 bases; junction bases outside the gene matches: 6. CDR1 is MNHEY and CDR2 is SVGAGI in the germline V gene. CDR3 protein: CASSNGLAGGLAKNIQYF. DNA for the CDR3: TGTGCCAGCAGTAATGGACTAGCGGGGGGACTAGCCAAAAACATTCAGTACTTC.

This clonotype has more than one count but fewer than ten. CDR3 in amino acids: CASSLKGTGGTDTQYF. DNA of the CDR3: TGTGCCAGCAGTCTCAAAGGGACAGGGGGCACAGATACGCAGTATTTT. The rearrangement joins TRBV6-5 to TRBJ2-3; 10 bases fit TRBD1. Germline V lookup: CDR1 MNHEY, CDR2 SVGAGI. The V segment lost 5 bases and the J segment 1 base; nucleotides outside the gene matches: 6. The length of the CDR3 is 16 residues.

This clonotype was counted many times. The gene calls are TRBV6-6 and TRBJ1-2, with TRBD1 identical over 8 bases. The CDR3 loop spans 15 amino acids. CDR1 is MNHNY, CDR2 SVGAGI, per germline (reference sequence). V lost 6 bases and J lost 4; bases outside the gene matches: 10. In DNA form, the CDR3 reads TGTGCCAGCAGGGAGAGCCAGGGGGCCGGCTATGGCTACACCTTC. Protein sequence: CASRESQGAGYGYTF.

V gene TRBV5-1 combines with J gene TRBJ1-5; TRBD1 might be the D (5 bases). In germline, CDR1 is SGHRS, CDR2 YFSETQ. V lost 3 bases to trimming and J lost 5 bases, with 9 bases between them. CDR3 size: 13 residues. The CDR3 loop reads CASSWGVDQPQHF. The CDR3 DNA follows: TGCGCCAGCAGCTGGGGGGTTGATCAGCCCCAGCATTTT.

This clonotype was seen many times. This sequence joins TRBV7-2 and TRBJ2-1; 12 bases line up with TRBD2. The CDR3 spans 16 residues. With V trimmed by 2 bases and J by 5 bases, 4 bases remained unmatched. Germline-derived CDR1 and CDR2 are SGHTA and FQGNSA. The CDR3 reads CASSLRTSGANNEQFF. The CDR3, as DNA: TGTGCCAGCAGCTTAAGGACTAGCGGGGCAAACAATGAGCAGTTCTTC.

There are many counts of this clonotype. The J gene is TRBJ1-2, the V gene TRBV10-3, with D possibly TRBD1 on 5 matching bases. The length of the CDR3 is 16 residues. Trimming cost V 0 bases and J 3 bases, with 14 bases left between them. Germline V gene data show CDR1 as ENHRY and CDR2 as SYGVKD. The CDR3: CAISESAGPADYGYTF. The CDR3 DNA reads TGTGCCATCAGTGAGTCGGCGGGACCCGCGGACTATGGCTACACCTTC.

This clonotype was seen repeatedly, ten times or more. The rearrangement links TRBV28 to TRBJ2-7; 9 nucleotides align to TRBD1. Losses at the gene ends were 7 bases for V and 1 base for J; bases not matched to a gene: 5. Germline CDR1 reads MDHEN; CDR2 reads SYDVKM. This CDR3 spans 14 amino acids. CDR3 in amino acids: CASTWGTGSYEQYF. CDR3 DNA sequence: TGTGCCAGCACCTGGGGGACAGGGTCCTACGAGCAGTACTTC.

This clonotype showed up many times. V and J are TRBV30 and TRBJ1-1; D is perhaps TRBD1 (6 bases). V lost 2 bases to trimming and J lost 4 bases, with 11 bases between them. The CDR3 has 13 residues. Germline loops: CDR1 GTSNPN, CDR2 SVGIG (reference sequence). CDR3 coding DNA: TGTGCCTGGAGTTCGGCCAGGGGCACTGAAGCTTTCTTT. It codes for CAWSSARGTEAFF.

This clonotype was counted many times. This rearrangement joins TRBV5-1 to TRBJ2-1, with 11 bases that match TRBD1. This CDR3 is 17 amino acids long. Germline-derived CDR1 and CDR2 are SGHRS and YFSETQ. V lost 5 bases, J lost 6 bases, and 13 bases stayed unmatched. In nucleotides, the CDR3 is TGCGCCAGCAGTTATGATGGGACAGGGGGAATCGGCAATGAGCAGTTCTTC. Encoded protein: CASSYDGTGGIGNEQFF.

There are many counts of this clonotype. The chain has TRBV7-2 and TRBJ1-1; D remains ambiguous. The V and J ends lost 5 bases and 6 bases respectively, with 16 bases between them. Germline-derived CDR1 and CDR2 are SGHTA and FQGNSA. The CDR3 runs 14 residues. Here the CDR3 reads CASSAPTRVAEAFF. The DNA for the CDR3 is TGTGCCAGCAGCGCGCCAACAAGGGTAGCTGAAGCTTTCTTT. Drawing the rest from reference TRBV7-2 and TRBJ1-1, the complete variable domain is GAGVSQSPSNKVTEKGKDVELRCDPISGHTALYWYRQSLGQGLEFLIYFQGNSAPDKSGLPSDRFSAERTGGSVSTLTIQRTQQEDSAVYLCASSAPTRVAEAFFGQGTRLTVV.